This section outlines one T cell receptor beta chain sequence together with its context. The data are from a study of blood T cell repertoires in COVID-19. Methods used by the authors: Amplification from reference gene primers served as the basis for estimated nucleated cell counts. Only in-frame clones appear in the TCRdb table, and some are missing; sequencing was by immunoSEQ multiplex PCR. That table supplies the V and J calls and clone size; D and trimming were determined from the DNA. Counted here are some 240,000 clones, 65% to 90% occurring once; the ten biggest clones make up about 1.5%. The sequenced sample consisted of peripheral blood. The receptor was derived from a middle-aged woman who had recovered from COVID-19.

CDR3 loop: CASSSGQLDEQFF. CDR3 coding DNA: TGTGCCAGCAGTTCCGGACAGCTCGATGAGCAGTTCTTC. This sequence joins TRBV12-3 or TRBV12-4 and TRBJ2-1; possible D gene TRBD1, 6 bases. The CDR3 loop spans 13 amino acids. V lost 4 bases to trimming and J lost 8 bases, with 12 bases between them.